Presented here are 9 T cell receptor beta chains from one specimen sequenced in a study of T cells in Graves' hyperthyroidism and ophthalmopathy. Amplification of TCR beta CDR3 regions was performed using RNA transcripts as template. The study used the HTBI primer set for a first-round RT-PCR of the TCR CDR3. TCRdb itself ran the multiplex PCR reads through MiXCR, one entry per CDR3 protein. Of 660,000 or so distinct CDR3 sequences in the sample, roughly 20% were seen once. What was sequenced was blood. Every receptor here comes from a man aged 30 to 39 with Graves' ophthalmopathy.

A note on this clonotype: An end of the junction does not agree with germline; a read error may underlie this. The chain couples TRBV9 to TRBJ1-3; 9 bases are shared with TRBD1. This CDR3 is built from 16 residues. The germline V gene encodes CDR1 SGDLS and CDR2 YYNGEE. The CDR3 DNA reads TGTGCCAGCAGCACGACACAGGGGGCGTCCGGAAACACCATGTATTTT. It is translated as CASSTTQGASGNTMYF.

The chain recombines TRBV20-1 with TRBJ2-2, with D perhaps given as TRBD1 or TRBD2 (6 bases each). Germline CDR1 reads DFQATT; CDR2 reads SNEGSKA (reference sequence). The CDR3 extends over 16 amino acids. V was cut by 5 bases and J by 5 bases, with 21 bases left in between. CDR3 DNA sequence: TGCAGTGCTCCGCCCCCGCACGGAGGGGGGACCGGGGAGCTGTTTTTT. It specifies CSAPPPHGGGTGELFF.

This clonotype was seen a few times. The chain uses TRBV6-2 or TRBV6-3 and TRBJ1-5; D not certain. CDR3 size: 14 residues. V was clipped by 7 bases and J by 3 bases, with 13 bases between them. Germline lookup yields CDR1 MNHEY and CDR2 SVGEGT. The CDR3 region has the DNA TGTGCCAGCACGCGAGGAGGTGTCAATCAGCCCCAGCATTTT. Translation gives CASTRGGVNQPQHF.

This clonotype came up a few times. The V gene is TRBV4-1, the J gene TRBJ2-7; the D is unclear. V lost 0 bases and J 3 bases, leaving 12 bases between the germline ends. The CDR3 sequence is 15 residues long. Germline-derived CDR1 and CDR2 are MGHRA and YSYEKL. The CDR3 DNA sequence: TGCGCCAGCAGCCAAGAGGTAACCCTAAGCTACGAGCAGTACTTC. It specifies CASSQEVTLSYEQYF.

There are a few counts of this clonotype. The chain links TRBV30 to TRBJ2-7, with a possible D match to TRBD2 (5 bases). Germline CDR1 reads GTSNPN; CDR2 reads SVGIG (reference sequence). The CDR3 extends over 13 amino acids. V lost 0 bases and J lost 5, with 11 bases in between. The DNA for the CDR3 is TGTGCCTGGAGTGTAAAGCGGCGGAACGAGCAGTACTTC. Protein: CAWSVKRRNEQYF.

A few counts support this clonotype. This chain joins TRBV18 and TRBJ2-7, with D unclear. V lost 3 bases and J lost 2, with 11 bases in between. The CDR3 covers 14 residues. CDR1 and CDR2 from the germline V gene are KGHSH and LQKENI. The CDR3 coding sequence is TGTGCCAGCTCACCCAAGGAAATGACCTACGAGCAGTACTTC. Translation: CASSPKEMTYEQYF.

Regarding this clonotype: With a much larger clone just one base away, this may be a read error. The chain uses TRBV6-1 and TRBJ1-4, with TRBD1 matching over 8 bases. This CDR3 contains 14 residues. Unmatched junction bases numbered 5, after V lost 6 bases and J lost 5 bases. Germline V CDR1 and CDR2: MNHNS, SASEGT. CDR3 in DNA: TGTGCCAGCAGACCGGGACAGGCCAATGAAAAACTGTTTTTT. It codes for CASRPGQANEKLFF.

This clonotype appeared a few times. J is TRBJ2-1 and V is TRBV20-1, with 11 bases matching TRBD2. Germline V gene lookup returns CDR1 DFQATT and CDR2 SNEGSKA (reference sequence). The V gene end was trimmed by 7 bases and the J gene end by 6 bases; junction bases not matched to a gene: 8. The length of the CDR3 is 14 residues. The CDR3 DNA reads as TGCAGTGACTCGACTAGCGGGGAATTCAATGAGCAGTTCTTC. As protein: CSDSTSGEFNEQFF.

This clonotype has just one count. The chain combines TRBV30 with TRBJ2-3; 11 bases line up with TRBD2. CDR3 size: 14 residues. CDR1 GTSNPN and CDR2 SVGIG come from the germline V gene (reference sequence). V lost 5 bases to trimming and J lost 3 bases; unmatched junction nucleotides: 4. In DNA, the CDR3 is TGTGCCTGGGAAACTAGCGGGAGTACAGATACGCAGTATTTT. It encodes CAWETSGSTDTQYF.